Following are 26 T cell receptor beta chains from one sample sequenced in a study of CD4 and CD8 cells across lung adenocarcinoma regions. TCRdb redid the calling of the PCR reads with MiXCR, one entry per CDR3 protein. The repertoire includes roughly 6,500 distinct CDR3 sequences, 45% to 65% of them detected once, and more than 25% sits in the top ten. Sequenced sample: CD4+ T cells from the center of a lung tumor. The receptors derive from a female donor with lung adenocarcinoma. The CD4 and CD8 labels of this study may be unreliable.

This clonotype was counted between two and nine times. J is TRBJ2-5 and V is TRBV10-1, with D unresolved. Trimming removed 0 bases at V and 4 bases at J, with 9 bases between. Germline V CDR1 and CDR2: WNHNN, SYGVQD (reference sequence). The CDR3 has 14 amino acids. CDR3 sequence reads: CASSESNWGETQYF. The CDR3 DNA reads TGCGCCAGCAGTGAGTCGAATTGGGGAGAGACCCAGTACTTC.

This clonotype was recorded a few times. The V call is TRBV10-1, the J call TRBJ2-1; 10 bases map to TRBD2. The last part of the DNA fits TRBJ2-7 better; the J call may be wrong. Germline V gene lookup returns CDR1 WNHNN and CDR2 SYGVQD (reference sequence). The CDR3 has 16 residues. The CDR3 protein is CASSESLAGENNEQYF. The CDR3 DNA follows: TGCGCCAGCAGTGAGTCTCTAGCGGGAGAGAACAATGAGCAGTACTTC.

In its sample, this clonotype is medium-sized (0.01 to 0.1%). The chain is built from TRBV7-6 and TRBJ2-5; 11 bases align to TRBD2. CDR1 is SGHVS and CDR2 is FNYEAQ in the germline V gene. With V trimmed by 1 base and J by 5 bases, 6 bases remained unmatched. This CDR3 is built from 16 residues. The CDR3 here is CASSLEASGRFETQYF. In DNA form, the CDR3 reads TGTGCCAGCAGCTTAGAGGCTAGCGGGAGGTTTGAGACCCAGTACTTC.

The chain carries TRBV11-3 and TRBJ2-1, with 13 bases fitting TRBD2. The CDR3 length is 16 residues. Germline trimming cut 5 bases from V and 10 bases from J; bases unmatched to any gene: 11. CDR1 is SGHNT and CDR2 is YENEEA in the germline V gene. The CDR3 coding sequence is TGTGCCAGCAGCCTACGGACTAGCGGGAGTTGGGGCGAGCAGTTCTTC. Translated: CASSLRTSGSWGEQFF. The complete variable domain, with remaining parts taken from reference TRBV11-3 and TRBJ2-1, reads EAGVVQSPRYKIIEKKQPVAFWCNPISGHNTLYWYLQNLGQGPELLIRYENEEAVDDSQLPKDRFSAERLKGVDSTLKIQPAELGDSAVYLCASSLRTSGSWGEQFFGPGTRLTVL.

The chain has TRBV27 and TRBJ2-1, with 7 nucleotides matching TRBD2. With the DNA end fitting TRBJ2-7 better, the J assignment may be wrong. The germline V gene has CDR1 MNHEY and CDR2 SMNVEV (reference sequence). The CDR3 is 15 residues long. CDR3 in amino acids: CASRPSGSGAYEQYF. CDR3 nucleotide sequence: TGTGCCAGCCGACCTAGCGGCTCCGGGGCCTACGAGCAGTACTTC.

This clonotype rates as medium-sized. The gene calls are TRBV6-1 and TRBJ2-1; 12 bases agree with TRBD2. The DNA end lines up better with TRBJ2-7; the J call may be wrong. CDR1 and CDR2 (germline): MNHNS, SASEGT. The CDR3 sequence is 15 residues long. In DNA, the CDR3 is TGTGCCAGCAGTGCGACTAGCGGGAGTACGTACGAGCAGTACTTC. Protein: CASSATSGSTYEQYF.

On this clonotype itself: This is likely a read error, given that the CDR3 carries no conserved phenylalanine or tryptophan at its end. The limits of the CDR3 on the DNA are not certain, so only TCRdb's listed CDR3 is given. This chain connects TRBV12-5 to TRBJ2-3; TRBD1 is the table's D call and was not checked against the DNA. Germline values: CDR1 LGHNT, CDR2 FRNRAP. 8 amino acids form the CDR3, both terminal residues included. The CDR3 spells CSDRVSPS.

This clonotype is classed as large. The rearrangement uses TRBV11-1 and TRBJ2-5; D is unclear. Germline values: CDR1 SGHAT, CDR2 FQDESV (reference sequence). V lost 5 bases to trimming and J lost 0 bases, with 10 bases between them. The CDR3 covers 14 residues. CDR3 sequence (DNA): TGTGCCAGCAGCCTGGACGTGTACCAAGAGACCCAGTACTTC. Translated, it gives CASSLDVYQETQYF.

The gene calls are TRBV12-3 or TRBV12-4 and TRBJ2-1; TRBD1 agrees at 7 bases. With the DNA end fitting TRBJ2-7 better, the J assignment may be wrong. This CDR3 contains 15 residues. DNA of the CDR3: TGTGCCAGCAGGTCCCGGACAGGTTACTCCTACGAGCAGTACTTC. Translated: CASRSRTGYSYEQYF.

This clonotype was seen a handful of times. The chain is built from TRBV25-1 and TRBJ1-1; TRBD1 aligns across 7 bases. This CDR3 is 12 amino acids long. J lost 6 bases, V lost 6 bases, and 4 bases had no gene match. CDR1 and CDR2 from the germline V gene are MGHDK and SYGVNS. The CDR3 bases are TGTGCCAGCAGCCTAGGGACAGCTGAAGCTTTCTTT. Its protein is CASSLGTAEAFF.

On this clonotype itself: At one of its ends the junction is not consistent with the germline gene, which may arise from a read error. The DNA for the CDR3 is TGTGCCAGGGGGCTCGCAAGGGGTTCTGTAGATACCCAGTATTTT. This codes for CARGLARGSVDTQYF. V is TRBV6-2 or TRBV6-3 and J is TRBJ2-3; possibly TRBD1 for D (5 bases). Germline-derived CDR1 and CDR2 are MNHEY and SVGEGT. This CDR3 contains 15 residues.

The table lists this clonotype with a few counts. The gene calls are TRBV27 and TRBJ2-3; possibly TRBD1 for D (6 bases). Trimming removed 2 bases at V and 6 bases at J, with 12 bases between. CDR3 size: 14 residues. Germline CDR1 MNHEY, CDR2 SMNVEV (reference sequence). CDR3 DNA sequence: TGTGCCAGCAGTTTAGCAGGGGTGGGGGATACGCAGTATTTT. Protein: CASSLAGVGDTQYF.

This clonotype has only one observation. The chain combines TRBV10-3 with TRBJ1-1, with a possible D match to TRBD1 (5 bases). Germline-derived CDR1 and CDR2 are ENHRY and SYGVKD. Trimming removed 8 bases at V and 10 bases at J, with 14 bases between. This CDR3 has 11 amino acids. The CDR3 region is CAIGQQARAFF. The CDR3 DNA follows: TGTGCCATCGGGCAACAGGCACGAGCTTTCTTT.

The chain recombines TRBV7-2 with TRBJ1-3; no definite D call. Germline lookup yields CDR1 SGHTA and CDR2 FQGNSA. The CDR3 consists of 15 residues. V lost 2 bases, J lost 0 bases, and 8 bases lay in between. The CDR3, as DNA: TGTGCCAGCAGCTTACTCCCGGACTCTGGAAACACCATATATTTT. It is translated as CASSLLPDSGNTIYF. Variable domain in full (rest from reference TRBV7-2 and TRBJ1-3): GAGVSQSPSNKVTEKGKDVELRCDPISGHTALYWYRQSLGQGLEFLIYFQGNSAPDKSGLPSDRFSAERTGGSVSTLTIQRTQQEDSAVYLCASSLLPDSGNTIYFGEGSWLTVV.

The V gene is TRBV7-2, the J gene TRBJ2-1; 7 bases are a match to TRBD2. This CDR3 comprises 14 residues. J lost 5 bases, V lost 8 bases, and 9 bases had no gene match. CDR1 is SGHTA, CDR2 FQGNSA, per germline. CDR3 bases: TGTGCCAGCCGCCTCCGGGACTACAACAATGAGCAGTTCTTC. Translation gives CASRLRDYNNEQFF.

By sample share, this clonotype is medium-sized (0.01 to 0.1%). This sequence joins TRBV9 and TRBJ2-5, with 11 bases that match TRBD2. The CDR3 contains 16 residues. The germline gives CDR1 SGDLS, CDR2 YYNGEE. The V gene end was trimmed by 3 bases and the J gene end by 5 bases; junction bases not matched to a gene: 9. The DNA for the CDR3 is TGTGCCAGCAGCGCAGGAGAGACTAGCGGGATGGAGACCCAGTACTTC. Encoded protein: CASSAGETSGMETQYF.

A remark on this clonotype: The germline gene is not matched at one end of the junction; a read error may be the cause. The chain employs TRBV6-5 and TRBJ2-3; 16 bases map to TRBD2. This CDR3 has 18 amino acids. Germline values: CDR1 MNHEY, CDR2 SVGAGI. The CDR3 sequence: CASSYSGGLAGGYETQYF. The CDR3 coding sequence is TGTGCCAGCAGTTACTCAGGGGGACTAGCGGGAGGGTATGAGACCCAGTACTTT.

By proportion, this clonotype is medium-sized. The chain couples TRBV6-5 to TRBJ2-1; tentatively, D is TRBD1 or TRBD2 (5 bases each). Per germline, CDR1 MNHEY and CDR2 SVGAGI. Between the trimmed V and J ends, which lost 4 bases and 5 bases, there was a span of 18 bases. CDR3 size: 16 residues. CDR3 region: CASSSTSRDGNNEQFF. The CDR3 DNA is TGTGCCAGCAGTTCCACCTCCCGGGACGGGAACAATGAGCAGTTCTTC.

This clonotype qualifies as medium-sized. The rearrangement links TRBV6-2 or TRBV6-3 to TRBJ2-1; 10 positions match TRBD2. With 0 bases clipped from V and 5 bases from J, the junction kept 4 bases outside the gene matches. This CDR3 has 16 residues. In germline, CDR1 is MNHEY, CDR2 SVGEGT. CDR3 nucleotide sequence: TGTGCCAGCAGTTACTCCGGGACTAGCGTAAACAATGAGCAGTTCTTC. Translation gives CASSYSGTSVNNEQFF.

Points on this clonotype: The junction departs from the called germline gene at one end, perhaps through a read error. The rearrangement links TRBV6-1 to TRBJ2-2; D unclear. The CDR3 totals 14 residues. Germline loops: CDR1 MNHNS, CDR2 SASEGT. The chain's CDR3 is CASSEILITDELYF. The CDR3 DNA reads TGTGCCAGCAGTGAGATCTTGATCACCGATGAGCTGTATTTT.

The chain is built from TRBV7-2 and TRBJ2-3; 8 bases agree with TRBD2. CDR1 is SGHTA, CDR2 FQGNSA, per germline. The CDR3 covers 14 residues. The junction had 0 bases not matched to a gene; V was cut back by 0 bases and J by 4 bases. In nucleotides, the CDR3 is TGTGCCAGCAGCTTAGCTAGCGGGGCAGATACGCAGTATTTT. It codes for CASSLASGADTQYF.

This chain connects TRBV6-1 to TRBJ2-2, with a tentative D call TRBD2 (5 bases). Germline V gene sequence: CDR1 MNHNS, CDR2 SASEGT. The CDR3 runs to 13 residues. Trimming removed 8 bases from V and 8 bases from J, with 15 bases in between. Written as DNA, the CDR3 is TGTGCCAGCCGGCGTGGCCTAGCTGGGGAGCTGTTTTTT. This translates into CASRRGLAGELFF.

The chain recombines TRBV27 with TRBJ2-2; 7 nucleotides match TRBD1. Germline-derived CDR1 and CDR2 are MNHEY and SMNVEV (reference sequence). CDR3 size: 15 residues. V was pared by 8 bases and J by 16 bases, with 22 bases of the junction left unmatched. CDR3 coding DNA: TGTGCCAGCTCGGTGCAGGGTGTGAACACAGGGGCGCAGTTTTTT. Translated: CASSVQGVNTGAQFF.

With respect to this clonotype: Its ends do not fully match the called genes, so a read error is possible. Written as DNA, the CDR3 is TGTGCCAGCAGTCCCGGGACAACCAATGAGCAGTATTTC. This translates into CASSPGTTNEQYF. This chain uses TRBV27 with TRBJ2-1, with D possibly matching TRBD1 (6 bases). Per germline, CDR1 MNHEY and CDR2 SMNVEV (reference sequence). The length of the CDR3 is 13 residues.

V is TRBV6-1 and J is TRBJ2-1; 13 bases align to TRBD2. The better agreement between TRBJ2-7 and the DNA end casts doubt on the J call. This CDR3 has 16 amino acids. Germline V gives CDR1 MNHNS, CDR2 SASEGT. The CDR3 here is CASRGWTSGSSYEQYF. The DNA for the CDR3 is TGTGCCAGCAGGGGTTGGACTAGCGGGAGCTCCTACGAGCAGTACTTC.

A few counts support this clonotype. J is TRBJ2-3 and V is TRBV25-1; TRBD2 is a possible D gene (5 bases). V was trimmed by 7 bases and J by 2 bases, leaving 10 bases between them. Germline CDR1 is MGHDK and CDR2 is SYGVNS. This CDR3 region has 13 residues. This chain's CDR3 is CASTQTTTDTQYF. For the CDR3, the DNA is TGTGCCAGCACCCAGACTACCACAGATACGCAGTATTTT. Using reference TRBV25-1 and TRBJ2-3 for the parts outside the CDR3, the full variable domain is EADIYQTPRYLVIGTGKKITLECSQTMGHDKMYWYQQDPGMELHLIHYSYGVNSTEKGDLSSESTVSRIRTEHFPLTLESARPSHTSQYLCASTQTTTDTQYFGPGTRLTVL.